The clone carrying this T cell receptor beta chain was seen once. This sample was taken from a study of shared T cell receptors in the human thymus. Method: immunoSEQ multiplex PCR; TCRdb's copy keeps in-frame clones and lacks some. The repertoire includes approximately 730,000 clones, 80% to 90% of them detected once, and roughly 0.01% sits in the top ten. The sample also formed part of further work on human thymus T cells. This second study says: Obtained as resections during corrective heart surgery, the thymus tissue was then studied. Unrelated people showed highly overlapping thymic repertoires, related research reported.

The sequence derives from a girl under three years old with a congenital heart defect. Sequencing input: thymocytes.

The CDR3 loop is CASSLDVGDRGSGNTIYF. The CDR3 nucleotides are TGTGCCAGCAGCTTAGACGTCGGGGACAGGGGGTCTGGAAACACCATATATTTT. The rearrangement uses TRBV7-2 and TRBJ1-3, with TRBD1 identical over 11 bases. This CDR3 has 18 amino acids. CDR1 SGHTA and CDR2 FQGNSA come from the germline V gene. J was trimmed by 1 base and V by 1 base; bases with no gene match: 6.